Listed here are 17 T cell receptor beta chains from one sample, sequenced in a study of T cell responses to AZD1222 COVID-19 vaccine. Here immunoSEQ multiplex PCR was the method, and the copy in TCRdb shows in-frame clones only, minus some. The sample consists of over 80,000 clones, 75% to 90% of them appearing once. Sequenced here: peripheral blood, sampled on day 0 of AZD1222 vaccination. The receptors originated from an adult in good health.

The CDR3 spells CASRQTGDTQYF. The CDR3 nucleotides read TGTGCCAGCAGGCAAACAGGAGATACGCAGTATTTT. This rearrangement joins TRBV6-5 to TRBJ2-3; a possible D gene is TRBD1 (5 bases). CDR1 MNHEY and CDR2 SVGAGI come from the germline V gene. The ends were cut back, 6 bases at V and 5 bases at J, with 9 bases in the middle. This CDR3 contains 12 residues.

The chain couples TRBV7-3 to TRBJ1-1; tentatively, D is TRBD1 (5 bases). V gave up 3 bases and J gave up 4 bases, with 9 bases separating them. Looked up from germline, CDR1 is SGHTA and CDR2 is FQGTGA. The CDR3 contains 13 residues. Here the CDR3 reads CASSLSGATEAFF. CDR3 nucleotides: TGTGCCAGCAGCTTGTCCGGGGCCACTGAAGCTTTCTTT.

The chain combines TRBV25-1 with TRBJ2-7; no clear D gene. Germline V gives CDR1 MGHDK, CDR2 SYGVNS. The ends were cut back, 1 base at V and 2 bases at J, with 3 bases in the middle. The CDR3 extends over 12 amino acids. The CDR3 spells CASSESAYEQYF. CDR3 nucleotide sequence: TGTGCCAGCAGTGAATCCGCCTACGAGCAGTACTTC.

V and J are TRBV29-1 and TRBJ1-1; D perhaps matches TRBD1 (6 bases). CDR3 length: 12 residues. CDR1 is SQVTM, CDR2 ANQGSEA, per germline. Trimming took 4 bases from V and 4 from J, leaving 10 bases between them. CDR3: CSVVLGATEAFF. CDR3 in DNA: TGCAGCGTTGTTCTGGGGGCCACTGAAGCTTTCTTT.

The chain couples TRBV6-4 to TRBJ2-3, with D perhaps matching TRBD1 (6 bases). V shed 6 bases and J shed 0 bases, with 10 bases lying between them. The CDR3 has 14 residues. CDR1 and CDR2 (germline): MRHNA, SNTAGT. The CDR3 coding sequence is TGTGCCAGCAGCCCGGGACACAGCACAGATACGCAGTATTTT. Translation: CASSPGHSTDTQYF.

V gene TRBV11-2 combines with J gene TRBJ2-1, with 9 bases identical to TRBD2. Germline V gene lookup returns CDR1 SGHAT and CDR2 FQNNGV. The CDR3 covers 15 residues. After removal of 1 base from V and 7 bases from J, the junction contained 5 bases not matched to a gene. The CDR3 DNA is TGTGCCAGCAGCTTAGGACTAGCGGACGGGAATGAGCAGTTCTTC. Its translation is CASSLGLADGNEQFF. Full variable domain (rest looked up from reference TRBV11-2 and TRBJ2-1): EAGVAQSPRYKIIEKRQSVAFWCNPISGHATLYWYQQILGQGPKLLIQFQNNGVVDDSQLPKDRFSAERLKGVDSTLKIQPAKLEDSAVYLCASSLGLADGNEQFFGPGTRLTVL.

The chain employs TRBV15 and TRBJ2-3; 14 bases are a match to TRBD2. V lost 3 bases and J lost 2; bases outside the gene matches: 7. Looked up from germline, CDR1 is LNHNV and CDR2 is YYDKDF (reference sequence). The CDR3 is made up of 18 amino acids. The DNA of the CDR3 is TGTGCCACCAGCAGTCCCGGGACTAGCGGGAGTATCACAGATACGCAGTATTTT. Its translation is CATSSPGTSGSITDTQYF.

DNA for the CDR3: TGTGCCAGCAGTTTTCGGGACAGCTATTACGAGCAGTACTTC. It encodes CASSFRDSYYEQYF. The V gene is TRBV28, the J gene TRBJ2-7; 7 bases fit TRBD1. Germline values: CDR1 MDHEN, CDR2 SYDVKM. The length of the CDR3 is 14 residues. The ends lost 3 bases at V and 4 bases at J; junction bases unmatched: 6.

J is TRBJ2-1 and V is TRBV30; the D gene is possibly TRBD2 (5 bases). Trimming cost V 3 bases and J 10 bases, with 10 bases left between them. This CDR3 comprises 11 residues. CDR1 is GTSNPN and CDR2 is SVGIG in the germline V gene (reference sequence). The chain's CDR3 is CAWRLREEQFF. CDR3 DNA sequence: TGTGCCTGGAGACTAAGGGAGGAGCAGTTCTTC. Complete variable domain (other parts from reference TRBV30 and TRBJ2-1): SQTIHQWPATLVQPVGSPLSLECTVEGTSNPNLYWYRQAAGRGLQLLFYSVGIGQISSEVPQNLSASRPQDRQFILSSKKLLLSDSGFYLCAWRLREEQFFGPGTRLTVL.

This rearrangement joins TRBV7-8 to TRBJ2-3; no clear D. CDR1 and CDR2 (germline): SGHVS, FQNEAQ. Trimming removed 5 bases from V and 3 bases from J, with 21 bases in between. CDR3 length equals 17 residues. In nucleotides, the CDR3 is TGTGCCAGCAGCCCCAGGCGTAGAACTTCACTGACAGATACGCAGTATTTT. It encodes CASSPRRRTSLTDTQYF.

The rearrangement links TRBV29-1 to TRBJ2-1, with 7 bases matching TRBD1. The J segment lost 5 bases and the V segment lost 4 bases, leaving 8 bases of the junction unmatched. Germline V gene lookup returns CDR1 SQVTM and CDR2 ANQGSEA. This CDR3 contains 14 residues. The CDR3 is CSVGNRGSNNEQFF. CDR3 nucleotide sequence: TGCAGCGTTGGCAACAGGGGTAGTAACAATGAGCAGTTCTTC.

This clone was seen only once. The chain recombines TRBV7-6 with TRBJ2-3, with D tentatively TRBD1 or TRBD2 (5 bases each). V was cut by 2 bases and J by 5 bases, with 26 bases left in between. Germline CDR1 is SGHVS and CDR2 is FNYEAQ. CDR3 length: 19 residues. The CDR3: CASSLSTLWGGRQVDTQYF. The CDR3 coding sequence is TGTGCCAGCAGCTTATCCACCCTCTGGGGCGGGCGACAAGTAGATACGCAGTATTTT.

V is TRBV5-1 and J is TRBJ1-6; D is undetermined. From germline, CDR1 is SGHRS and CDR2 YFSETQ. V was cut by 0 bases and J by 6 bases, with 7 bases left in between. CDR3 length equals 14 residues. CDR3 loop: CASSLGGPNSPLHF. The CDR3 DNA sequence: TGCGCCAGCAGCTTGGGAGGCCCTAATTCACCCCTCCACTTT. Supplemented by reference TRBV5-1 and TRBJ1-6, the full variable domain reads KAGVTQTPRYLIKTRGQQVTLSCSPISGHRSVSWYQQTPGQGLQFLFEYFSETQRNKGNFPGRFSGRQFSNSRSEMNVSTLELGDSALYLCASSLGGPNSPLHFGNGTRLTVT.

The rearrangement links TRBV9 to TRBJ2-1, with TRBD1 as a possible D gene (5 bases). Germline V lookup: CDR1 SGDLS, CDR2 YYNGEE. V gave up 4 bases and J gave up 10 bases, with 12 bases separating them. The CDR3 sequence is 12 residues long. The CDR3 DNA reads TGTGCCAGCAGCACGCAGGGAATAGAGCAGTTCTTC. Translating it yields CASSTQGIEQFF.

The V gene is TRBV27, the J gene TRBJ2-2, with 9 positions matching TRBD1. This CDR3 is built from 14 residues. V was pared by 6 bases and J by 5 bases, with 4 bases of the junction left unmatched. Germline V CDR1 and CDR2: MNHEY, SMNVEV (reference sequence). CDR3 nucleotides: TGTGCCAGCAGGGGACAGGGACGGACCGGGGAGCTGTTTTTT. Translated, it gives CASRGQGRTGELFF.

V usage is TRBV6-6 and J usage is TRBJ1-5; 8 nucleotides line up with TRBD1. This CDR3 has 12 amino acids. CDR1 is MNHNY and CDR2 is SVGAGI in the germline V gene (reference sequence). CDR3 in amino acids: CAARQGRQPQHF. CDR3 nucleotides: TGTGCAGCTAGACAGGGGCGCCAGCCCCAGCATTTT.

The CDR3 is CASSQDLGEANTEAFF. The CDR3 DNA reads as TGTGCCAGCAGCCAAGATCTAGGGGAGGCGAACACTGAAGCTTTCTTT. V gene TRBV14 combines with J gene TRBJ1-1; D is perhaps TRBD1 (5 bases). V was shortened by 0 bases and J by 1 base, with 12 bases between the two germline ends. Per the germline V gene, CDR1 is SGHDN and CDR2 is FVKESK. CDR3 length: 16 residues.